This note documents a single TCR beta chain sequence. The source of the sample is a study of blood T cell repertoires in COVID-19. At the level of the study: From T cells, B-cell-depleted T cells, or PBMCs came the material, which was cDNA or gDNA.

Here immunoSEQ multiplex PCR was the method, and the copy in TCRdb shows in-frame clones only, minus some. The profile shows 350,000 or so clones, roughly 89% of them singletons. This CDR3 is built from 13 residues. Germline assignment: CDR1 MNHEY and CDR2 SVGAGI. The J segment lost 4 bases and the V segment lost 6 bases, leaving 5 bases of the junction unmatched. This receptor was obtained from a woman between 55 and 75 years old with COVID-19, enrolled during active disease. The chain links TRBV6-5 to TRBJ1-1; TRBD1 matches 7 bases. The sequenced sample was peripheral blood. CDR3: CASSTDRVTEAFF. For the CDR3, the DNA is TGTGCCAGCAGCACAGACAGGGTCACTGAAGCTTTCTTT.